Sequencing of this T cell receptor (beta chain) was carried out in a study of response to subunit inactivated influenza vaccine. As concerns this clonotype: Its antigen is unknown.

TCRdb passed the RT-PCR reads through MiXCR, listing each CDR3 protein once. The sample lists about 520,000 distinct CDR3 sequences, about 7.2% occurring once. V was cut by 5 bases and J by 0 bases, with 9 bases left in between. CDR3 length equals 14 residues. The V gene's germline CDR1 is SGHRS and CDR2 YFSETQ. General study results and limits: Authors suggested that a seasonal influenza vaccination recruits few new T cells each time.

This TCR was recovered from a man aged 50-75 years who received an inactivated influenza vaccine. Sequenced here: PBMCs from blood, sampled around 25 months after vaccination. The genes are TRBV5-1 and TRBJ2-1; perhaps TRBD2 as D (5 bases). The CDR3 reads CASRGDPSYNEQFF. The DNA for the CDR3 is TGCGCCAGCAGGGGAGACCCCTCCTACAATGAGCAGTTCTTC.